The sequence of this TCR beta chain was determined in a study of glioma-infiltrating T cells. CDR1 and CDR2 (germline): SSHAT, FNYEAQ (reference sequence). The CDR3 has 13 residues. This clonotype was found a few times. At one of its ends the junction is not consistent with the germline gene, which may arise from a read error. TCR alpha and beta CDR3 regions were amplified from RNA using iRepertoire nested multiplex PCR. TCRdb re-analysed the multiplex PCR reads in MiXCR, keeping a single row per CDR3 protein. Seen here are approximately 140,000 distinct CDR3 sequences, more than 20% observed once, and the top ten hold approximately 26%.

This chain connects TRBV7-7 to TRBJ1-6, with unresolved D. This receptor was obtained from a human donor with low-grade glioma or glioblastoma, undergoing nonglioma brain surgery, or in good health (not recorded which). Sample: glioma tissue, nonneoplastic brain tissue, or PBMCs (not recorded which). CDR3 region: CASSLAPGSPLHF. CDR3 nucleotide sequence: TGTGCTAGCAGCTTAGCTCCGGGTTCACCCCTCCACTTT.